The T cell receptor (beta chain) described here comes from a study of blood T cell repertoires in COVID-19. Background on the study: T cells, B-cell-depleted T cells, or PBMCs supplied cDNA or gDNA.

Germline-derived CDR1 and CDR2 are LGHDT and YNNKEL (reference sequence). The CDR3 covers 15 residues. V shed 4 bases, J shed 3 bases, and the junction held 5 bases outside the gene matches. In assigning cohorts, the study relied on participant-reported clinical history. Cohort 3 donors were reported recovered after two negative PCRs, clearance, or symptom resolution. Produced via immunoSEQ multiplex PCR; TCRdb's table is partial and in-frame only. The profile shows around 130,000 clones, roughly 80% of them singletons. This clone was seen a handful of times. This sequence joins TRBV3-1 (or the pseudogene TRBV3-2) and TRBJ1-4; 7 bases agree with TRBD1. This sequence was found in a man aged 30-40 years who had recovered from COVID-19. Sample: PBMCs or T cells enriched from blood (not recorded which). The CDR3 DNA follows: TGTGCCAGCAGCCCTCAGACAGGGTCTAATGAAAAACTGTTTTTT. It encodes CASSPQTGSNEKLFF.